The 20 T cell receptor beta chains presented below share a single source sample, sequenced in a study of blood T cell repertoires in COVID-19. TCRdb's table, derived via immunoSEQ multiplex PCR, lists solely in-frame clones and lacks some. This table has over 250,000 clones, more than 90% appearing once. Source material: peripheral blood. Source of these receptors: a person aged 18-30 years with COVID-19, enrolled during active disease.

The chain couples TRBV5-4 to TRBJ2-1; D ambiguous. CDR3 size: 15 residues. Trimming took off 0 bases at V and 1 base at J, with 8 bases between the two ends. The germline CDR1 and CDR2 sequences are SGHNT and YYREEE (reference sequence). CDR3 DNA: TGTGCCAGCAGCTTGGGACTCGGTTCCTACAATGAGCAGTTCTTC. This sequence encodes CASSLGLGSYNEQFF.

The V and J genes are TRBV5-4 and TRBJ2-1, with 7 nucleotides matching TRBD2. Trimming cost V 0 bases and J 3 bases; bases outside gene matches: 6. CDR3 length equals 16 residues. The germline CDR1 and CDR2 sequences are SGHNT and YYREEE (reference sequence). The CDR3 sequence: CASSLAASGIYNEQFF. CDR3 DNA: TGTGCCAGCAGCTTGGCTGCTAGCGGAATCTACAATGAGCAGTTCTTC.

The chain links TRBV7-9 to TRBJ2-7, with TRBD2 matching over 12 bases. Losses at the gene ends were 4 bases for V and 2 bases for J; bases not matched to a gene: 6. The CDR3 is made up of 16 amino acids. Germline loops: CDR1 SEHNR, CDR2 FQNEAQ (reference sequence). CDR3 sequence (DNA): TGTGCCAGCAGCTCACCTAGCGGGAGGGATGCCTACGAGCAGTACTTC. It translates to CASSSPSGRDAYEQYF.

CDR3 in amino acids: CASSVGIAGTGELFF. The CDR3 DNA follows: TGTGCCAGCAGCGTAGGAATTGCGGGGACCGGGGAGCTGTTTTTT. This sequence joins TRBV9 and TRBJ2-2; D is perhaps TRBD2 (6 bases). The CDR3 is made up of 15 amino acids. V shed 0 bases and J shed 5 bases, with 11 bases lying between them. Germline-derived CDR1 and CDR2 are SGDLS and YYNGEE. The full variable domain, in which reference TRBV9 and TRBJ2-2 provide the parts outside the CDR3, is DSGVTQTPKHLITATGQRVTLRCSPRSGDLSVYWYQQSLDQGLQFLIQYYNGEERAKGNILERFSAQQFPDLHSELNLSSLELGDSALYFCASSVGIAGTGELFFGEGSRLTVL.

CDR3 sequence: CASSRGLNEKLFF. The DNA of the CDR3 is TGCGCCAGCAGCAGGGGACTTAATGAAAAACTGTTTTTT. The rearrangement links TRBV4-1 to TRBJ1-4, with D tentatively TRBD1 (5 bases). The CDR3 consists of 13 residues. Germline V gene lookup returns CDR1 MGHRA and CDR2 YSYEKL. The germline V and J ends were trimmed by 5 bases and 4 bases, with 8 bases remaining between them.

The V call is TRBV7-9, the J call TRBJ1-1; TRBD1 might be the D (5 bases). CDR3 length: 13 residues. Germline V gives CDR1 SEHNR, CDR2 FQNEAQ (reference sequence). The ends were cut back, 5 bases at V and 4 bases at J, with 11 bases in the middle. The CDR3 spells CASSHRLSTEAFF. CDR3 bases: TGTGCCAGCAGCCACAGGCTGAGCACTGAAGCTTTCTTT.

The chain has TRBV7-8 and TRBJ2-1, with 10 bases lining up with TRBD2. Germline values: CDR1 SGHVS, CDR2 FQNEAQ. This CDR3 is 16 amino acids long. The junction had 3 bases not matched to a gene; V was cut back by 1 base and J by 3 bases. The CDR3 bases are TGTGCCAGCAGCTTAGTGGTAGCGGGAGGCTACAATGAGCAGTTCTTC. This encodes CASSLVVAGGYNEQFF.

The V and J genes are TRBV9 and TRBJ2-2, with 8 bases that match TRBD1. Germline V gene data show CDR1 as SGDLS and CDR2 as YYNGEE. V gave up 0 bases and J gave up 3 bases; unmatched junction bases: 7. The CDR3 is 17 residues long. CDR3: CASSVAADREDTGELFF. CDR3 DNA sequence: TGTGCCAGCAGCGTAGCTGCGGACAGGGAGGACACCGGGGAGCTGTTTTTT.

The rearrangement uses TRBV19 and TRBJ1-2, with 8 bases matching TRBD1. The CDR3 runs 13 residues. CDR1 and CDR2 (germline): LNHDA, SQIVND (reference sequence). The junction had 8 bases not matched to a gene; V was cut back by 6 bases and J by 8 bases. Here the CDR3 DNA reads TGTGCCAGTAGCCCGACAGGGGTGGAGGGCTACACCTTC. Amino acid sequence: CASSPTGVEGYTF.

The gene calls are TRBV7-2 and TRBJ2-7, with a possible D match to TRBD2 (5 bases). CDR3 size: 16 residues. V lost 1 base, J lost 5 bases, and 18 bases lay in between. Germline values: CDR1 SGHTA, CDR2 FQGNSA. The CDR3 DNA reads as TGTGCCAGCAGCTTAGTTATGGGTGGGAGCGCAGACGAGCAGTACTTC. Translated, it gives CASSLVMGGSADEQYF.

This chain connects TRBV6-5 to TRBJ1-1, with TRBD1 matching over 8 bases. Germline loops: CDR1 MNHEY, CDR2 SVGAGI. This CDR3 has 12 residues. The J segment lost 1 base and the V segment lost 8 bases, leaving 0 bases of the junction unmatched. The DNA of the CDR3 is TGTGCCAGCGGGACAGGGAACACTGAAGCTTTCTTT. This translates into CASGTGNTEAFF.

This clone was picked up one time. This sequence joins TRBV4-2 and TRBJ2-3; D remains unclear. CDR3 length: 18 residues. V lost 1 base and J 2 bases, leaving 19 bases between the germline ends. The germline gives CDR1 LGHNA, CDR2 YNFKEQ. CDR3 protein: CASSQVWPPSSLTDTQYF. The CDR3 DNA reads as TGTGCCAGCAGCCAAGTTTGGCCCCCCTCCAGTCTCACAGATACGCAGTATTTT.

This clone was seen just once. The chain links TRBV18 to TRBJ2-5, with 8 nucleotides matching TRBD1. Germline V gives CDR1 KGHSH, CDR2 LQKENI. J lost 1 base, V lost 6 bases, and 4 bases had no gene match. The CDR3 sequence is 14 residues long. This CDR3 is CASSSTGGQETQYF. In DNA, the CDR3 is TGTGCCAGCTCTTCTACAGGGGGCCAAGAGACCCAGTACTTC.

This clone was counted a single time. The J gene is TRBJ1-5, the V gene TRBV28, with D unresolved. The CDR3 contains 14 residues. Between the trimmed V and J ends, which lost 6 bases and 7 bases, there was a span of 16 bases. Germline V gives CDR1 MDHEN, CDR2 SYDVKM. CDR3 sequence reads: CASSPPLTAQPQHF. The CDR3 nucleotides read TGTGCCAGCAGCCCCCCACTAACGGCCCAGCCCCAGCATTTT. Complete variable domain (other parts from reference TRBV28 and TRBJ1-5): DVKVTQSSRYLVKRTGEKVFLECVQDMDHENMFWYRQDPGLGLRLIYFSYDVKMKEKGDIPEGYSVSREKKERFSLILESASTNQTSMYLCASSPPLTAQPQHFGDGTRLSIL.

V usage is TRBV27 and J usage is TRBJ2-1; 9 bases line up with TRBD2. The CDR3 runs 15 residues. Germline loops: CDR1 MNHEY, CDR2 SMNVEV (reference sequence). The ends lost 0 bases at V and 7 bases at J; junction bases unmatched: 4. CDR3 loop: CASSLSGLAGNEQFF. CDR3 coding DNA: TGTGCCAGCAGTTTATCGGGGCTAGCGGGAAATGAGCAGTTCTTC.

The rearrangement uses TRBV7-8 and TRBJ2-3; perhaps TRBD2 as D (5 bases). V gave up 1 base and J gave up 4 bases, with 12 bases separating them. CDR3 size: 15 residues. CDR1 is SGHVS, CDR2 FQNEAQ, per germline. This CDR3 is CASSLEASSADTQYF. The DNA of the CDR3 is TGTGCCAGCAGCTTAGAAGCTAGCAGTGCAGATACGCAGTATTTT.

The rearrangement uses TRBV5-6 and TRBJ2-1, with 12 nucleotides matching TRBD2. The CDR3 is 15 amino acids. CDR1 is SGHDT, CDR2 YYEEEE, per germline. Trimming at V came to 4 bases and at J to 9 bases, leaving 8 bases not matched to a gene. In DNA form, the CDR3 reads TGTGCCAGCAGCCTACTAGCGGGAGGAGTGGGTGAGCAGTTCTTC. Residues: CASSLLAGGVGEQFF.

The chain combines TRBV27 with TRBJ2-1; D perhaps matches TRBD2 (5 bases). This CDR3 is built from 14 residues. Germline V lookup: CDR1 MNHEY, CDR2 SMNVEV (reference sequence). Trimming shortened V by 5 bases and J by 5 bases, and 13 bases separated the two germline ends. The CDR3 here is CASSPAGVDNEQFF. The CDR3, as DNA: TGTGCCAGCAGTCCCGCGGGTGTAGACAATGAGCAGTTCTTC.

The genes are TRBV10-2 and TRBJ2-7; 8 bases line up with TRBD2. CDR3 length: 16 residues. Germline V lookup: CDR1 WSHSY, CDR2 SAAADI. J lost 0 bases, V lost 2 bases, and 6 bases had no gene match. CDR3 nucleotide sequence: TGCGCCAGCAGTGAGAGGGCTAGCGGGTTCTCCTACGAGCAGTACTTC. Protein sequence: CASSERASGFSYEQYF.

This chain connects TRBV28 to TRBJ2-5; TRBD1 is a possible D gene (6 bases). V gave up 6 bases and J gave up 2 bases, with 16 bases separating them. The CDR3 extends over 15 amino acids. CDR1 is MDHEN, CDR2 SYDVKM, per germline. CDR3 nucleotides: TGTGCCAGCAGCCGACCACAGGGTTGGCAAGAGACCCAGTACTTC. Amino acid sequence: CASSRPQGWQETQYF.